This is a list of T cell receptor beta chains from one sample in a study of cytomegalovirus exposure and HLA in healthy donors. The method was immunoSEQ multiplex PCR; TCRdb's version includes in-frame clones alone and lacks a portion of them. The table lists around 120,000 clones, over 75% of them singletons. Sequences were obtained from PBMCs. Every receptor here comes from a woman under 30 in good health and CMV-seropositive. Both conserved end residues are part of each CDR3. Each record gives: V gene, D gene, clone size, J gene, CDR3 DNA, CDR3 protein. A D gene is named only where the DNA matches it firmly. The size of a clone is reported for some rows only, either as once, few or many, or as a class for expanded clones.

TRBV29-1,-,-,TRBJ1-2,TGCAGCGTTGAAACGTCGGCGGGTTGGGACTATGGCTACACCTTC,CSVETSAGWDYGYTF
TRBV2,TRBD2,-,TRBJ2-1,TGTGCCACCTCGGGACTAGGCTACAATGAGCAGTTCTTC,CATSGLGYNEQFF
TRBV19,-,-,TRBJ2-7,TGTGCCAGTAGTGCCGACAGGACCTCCTACGAGCAGTACTTC,CASSADRTSYEQYF
TRBV15,-,-,TRBJ1-4,TGTGCCACCAGCAGAGATAAGGGGGCTAATGAAAAACTGTTTTTT,CATSRDKGANEKLFF
TRBV5-6,TRBD2,-,TRBJ2-5,TGTGCCAGCAGCTCGCCGGGACTAGGGAAAGAGACCCAGTACTTC,CASSSPGLGKETQYF
TRBV21-1,-,-,TRBJ2-1,TGTGCCAGCAGCCTTACCGGAGGGCGGGCCCTCAATGAGCAGTTCTTC,CASSLTGGRALNEQFF
TRBV4-3,-,-,TRBJ2-1,TGCGCCAGCAGCCAAGATTTCCCGGGTCTCTCCTACAATGAGCAGTTCTTC,CASSQDFPGLSYNEQFF
TRBV6-4,TRBD2,-,TRBJ2-1,TGTGCCAGCAGTGTCGGTAGCGGGGGGGAGCAGTTCTTC,CASSVGSGGEQFF
TRBV27,-,-,TRBJ2-7,TGTGCCAGCAGTTTAAAGCCCCTCTACGAGCAGTACTTC,CASSLKPLYEQYF
TRBV21-1,-,-,TRBJ2-3,TGTGCCAGCAGCATTCCGGGACAGGGGGCGGACGATACGCAGTATTTT,CASSIPGQGADDTQYF
TRBV5-1,TRBD2,-,TRBJ2-1,TGCGCCAGCAGCCCGCGACTAGCGGGGGGTTGGTATGAGCAGTTCTTC,CASSPRLAGGWYEQFF
TRBV6-5,-,-,TRBJ1-4,TGTGCCAGCAGTGCTACAGGAACCACTAATGAAAAACTGTTTTTT,CASSATGTTNEKLFF
TRBV19,TRBD2,-,TRBJ2-1,TGTGCCAGTAGAGTGCGGGGGGGCCTAAATGAGCAGTTCTTC,CASRVRGGLNEQFF
TRBV15,-,few,TRBJ1-5,TGTGCCACCAGCAGAGAAGCCTACAGGGATCAGCCCCAGCATTTT,CATSREAYRDQPQHF
TRBV19,-,-,TRBJ1-1,TGTGCCAGTTCGACAGAACGCATGAACACTGAAGCTTTCTTT,CASSTERMNTEAFF
TRBV13,TRBD2,few,TRBJ2-7,TGTGCCAGCAGCTTGGCGGGGGTGGACTCCTACGAGCAGTACTTC,CASSLAGVDSYEQYF
TRBV5-1,-,once,TRBJ1-1,TGCGCCAGCAGCTTCTCCATTAACTCTGAAGCTTTCTTT,CASSFSINSEAFF
TRBV11-2,TRBD2,-,TRBJ2-1,TGTGCCAGCAGCCGGCCGGGACTAGCTAATGAGCAGTTCTTC,CASSRPGLANEQFF
TRBV30,-,-,TRBJ1-1,TGTGCCTGGAGTCGGACCGGATACAGGATGAACACTGAAGCTTTCTTT,CAWSRTGYRMNTEAFF
TRBV30,-,once,TRBJ1-2,TGTGCCTGGAGTGGTCAGGTGGTTGGCTACACCTTC,CAWSGQVVGYTF
TRBV19,-,-,TRBJ2-1,TGTGCCAGTAGTATAGCAGGGGTCCACAATGAGCAGTTCTTC,CASSIAGVHNEQFF
TRBV6-5,-,-,TRBJ1-1,TGTGCCAGCAGTCGCTCAGGGGAAAGGAGGACTGAAGCTTTCTTT,CASSRSGERRTEAFF